What follows are 26 T cell receptor beta chains derived from one specimen sequenced in a study of blood T cell repertoires in COVID-19. Some clones are missing from TCRdb's copy, which holds only in-frame ones; the method was immunoSEQ multiplex PCR. The sample carries around 250,000 clones, roughly 85% recorded once. Sample: peripheral blood. Source of these receptors: a man aged 50-59 years with active or convalescent COVID-19.

The chain combines TRBV7-8 with TRBJ2-1; 13 nucleotides agree with TRBD2. J gave up 6 bases and V 4 bases, and 3 bases lay outside the gene matches. The CDR3 has 15 amino acids. Germline V lookup: CDR1 SGHVS, CDR2 FQNEAQ. The CDR3 nucleotides read TGTGCCAGCAGCTGGGGACTAGCGGGGCGCAATGAGCAGTTCTTC. Protein sequence: CASSWGLAGRNEQFF.

This chain joins TRBV4-1 and TRBJ2-7; D is possibly TRBD1 (7 bases). Germline V gene lookup returns CDR1 MGHRA and CDR2 YSYEKL. The V end lost 0 bases, the J end lost 3 bases, and 18 bases lay between the germline ends. The CDR3 loop spans 17 amino acids. Here the CDR3 DNA reads TGCGCCAGCAGCCAAGATCGATTAGGAGGGGGCAGCTACGAGCAGTACTTC. Protein: CASSQDRLGGGSYEQYF.

The V and J genes are TRBV4-1 and TRBJ1-6, with 7 bases fitting TRBD1. The length of the CDR3 is 17 residues. Germline assignment: CDR1 MGHRA and CDR2 YSYEKL. The V gene end was trimmed by 6 bases and the J gene end by 5 bases; junction bases not matched to a gene: 13. This chain's CDR3 is CASRPNRAGGDNSPLHF. The CDR3 nucleotides read TGCGCCAGCAGGCCGAACAGAGCAGGGGGTGATAATTCACCCCTCCACTTT.

The gene calls are TRBV10-3 and TRBJ2-3; possible D gene TRBD2, 6 bases. The CDR3 length is 14 residues. V was shortened by 7 bases and J by 6 bases, with 17 bases between the two germline ends. Germline V lookup: CDR1 ENHRY, CDR2 SYGVKD. CDR3 DNA: TGTGCCATCAAGGTGGATAGCGGAGGGGATACGCAGTATTTT. It translates to CAIKVDSGGDTQYF.

V is TRBV18 and J is TRBJ2-1, with 12 bases that match TRBD2. From germline, CDR1 is KGHSH and CDR2 LQKENI. J lost 1 base, V lost 2 bases, and 9 bases had no gene match. The CDR3 contains 19 residues. The CDR3 is CASSPKLAGGPTSYNEQFF. As DNA, the CDR3 is TGTGCCAGCTCACCAAAGCTAGCGGGAGGGCCGACATCCTACAATGAGCAGTTCTTC.

CDR3 in amino acids: CASSPGYQETQYF. CDR3 DNA sequence: TGTGCCAGTAGTCCTGGCTACCAAGAGACCCAGTACTTC. This chain connects TRBV19 to TRBJ2-5; D gene unclear. Trimming left V 5 bases short and J 0 bases short, with 7 bases between. This CDR3 is 13 amino acids long. The germline gives CDR1 LNHDA, CDR2 SQIVND (reference sequence).

This chain uses TRBV18 with TRBJ1-5, with 8 nucleotides matching TRBD1. The trim removed 5 bases at V and 4 bases at J, leaving 7 bases unmatched. The V gene's germline CDR1 is KGHSH and CDR2 LQKENI. The CDR3 is 15 amino acids. Written as DNA, the CDR3 is TGTGCCAGCTCAGCGGACAGACAGGGGAATCAGCCCCAGCATTTT. This sequence encodes CASSADRQGNQPQHF.

V is TRBV18 and J is TRBJ2-5; 11 bases are a match to TRBD1. The CDR3 loop spans 15 amino acids. Germline V gives CDR1 KGHSH, CDR2 LQKENI. The J segment lost 2 bases and the V segment lost 3 bases, leaving 2 bases of the junction unmatched. The CDR3 DNA reads as TGTGCCAGCTCACCCGGGACAGGGGGGCAAGAGACCCAGTACTTC. This codes for CASSPGTGGQETQYF.

V gene TRBV2 combines with J gene TRBJ2-2; 8 bases agree with TRBD2. CDR3 length equals 14 residues. The V gene's germline CDR1 is SNHLY and CDR2 FYNNEI. V trimming: 7 bases; J trimming: 4 bases; junction bases outside the gene matches: 5. The CDR3 DNA is TGTGCCAGCAAAGCGGGAGTCGGCACCGGGGAGCTGTTTTTT. Protein product: CASKAGVGTGELFF.

The chain combines TRBV6-4 with TRBJ2-5; 8 nucleotides agree with TRBD1. V was pared by 7 bases and J by 4 bases, with 17 bases of the junction left unmatched. Germline V lookup: CDR1 MRHNA, CDR2 SNTAGT. This CDR3 contains 17 residues. CDR3: CASTLKLGQGRTETQYF. DNA for the CDR3: TGTGCCAGCACTTTAAAGCTAGGACAGGGAAGGACAGAGACCCAGTACTTC.

The sample holds one count of this clone. The rearrangement uses TRBV11-2 and TRBJ2-7, with 8 bases matching TRBD2. The V and J ends lost 3 bases and 3 bases, in that order; junction bases with no gene match: 7. Germline V gene lookup returns CDR1 SGHAT and CDR2 FQNNGV. The CDR3 length is 15 residues. CDR3 loop: CASSFELAGSYEQYF. For the CDR3, the DNA is TGTGCCAGCAGCTTCGAGCTAGCGGGCAGCTACGAGCAGTACTTC.

This chain links TRBV18 with TRBJ1-5, with 9 bases identical to TRBD1. The CDR3 is 15 amino acids. Germline V gives CDR1 KGHSH, CDR2 LQKENI. V trimming: 6 bases; J trimming: 4 bases; junction bases outside the gene matches: 7. The CDR3 is CASSPGTGSNQPQHF. CDR3 coding DNA: TGTGCCAGCTCTCCTGGGACAGGGTCGAATCAGCCCCAGCATTTT.

V gene TRBV7-2 combines with J gene TRBJ2-7; a possible D gene is TRBD1 (6 bases). The length of the CDR3 is 14 residues. Germline V CDR1 and CDR2: SGHTA, FQGNSA. Trimming pared 0 bases from V and 3 bases from J, leaving 9 bases between. The CDR3 DNA follows: TGTGCCAGCAGCTTAGCAAGGGACAACTACGAGCAGTACTTC. It yields the protein CASSLARDNYEQYF.

The chain carries TRBV18 and TRBJ2-2, with TRBD1 identical over 7 bases. The CDR3 contains 16 residues. CDR1 is KGHSH and CDR2 is LQKENI in the germline V gene. After removal of 3 bases from V and 6 bases from J, the junction contained 10 bases not matched to a gene. CDR3 region: CASSPEWNRGAGELFF. The DNA of the CDR3 is TGTGCCAGCTCACCGGAATGGAACAGGGGCGCCGGGGAGCTGTTTTTT. Supplemented by reference TRBV18 and TRBJ2-2, the full variable domain reads NAGVMQNPRHLVRRRGQEARLRCSPMKGHSHVYWYRQLPEEGLKFMVYLQKENIIDESGMPKERFSAEFPKEGPSILRIQQVVRGDSAAYFCASSPEWNRGAGELFFGEGSRLTVL.

This CDR3 reads CAITAIRGGETQYF. The CDR3 bases are TGTGCCATCACAGCAATACGGGGAGGAGAGACCCAGTACTTC. V usage is TRBV2 and J usage is TRBJ2-5; D possibly corresponds to TRBD2 (6 bases). Trimming stripped 10 bases from V and 4 bases from J, with 19 bases between. Germline CDR1 SNHLY, CDR2 FYNNEI. The length of the CDR3 is 14 residues.

The count of this clone is one. The V call is TRBV28, the J call TRBJ2-1; 7 bases match TRBD1. In germline, CDR1 is MDHEN, CDR2 SYDVKM. J lost 5 bases, V lost 0 bases, and 4 bases had no gene match. The CDR3 covers 15 residues. The DNA for the CDR3 is TGTGCCAGCAGTTTATGGAGACAGGGTAACAATGAGCAGTTCTTC. Its protein is CASSLWRQGNNEQFF.

This sequence joins TRBV24-1 and TRBJ2-7; a weak D match, TRBD1 (5 bases). Germline V gene sequence: CDR1 KGHDR, CDR2 SFDVKD. The CDR3 has 14 residues. V was clipped by 3 bases and J by 3 bases, with 11 bases between them. The DNA of the CDR3 is TGTGCCACCAGTGATCCCAGGGATAACTACGAGCAGTACTTC. Translation: CATSDPRDNYEQYF.

This clone was seen a few times. This chain links TRBV3-1 (or the pseudogene TRBV3-2) with TRBJ1-6, with 10 bases matching TRBD1. J gave up 6 bases and V 1 base, and 0 bases lay outside the gene matches. The CDR3 sequence is 15 residues long. Germline V CDR1 and CDR2: LGHDT, YNNKEL (reference sequence). CDR3 sequence reads: CASSQGTGGNSPLHF. In nucleotides, the CDR3 is TGTGCCAGCAGCCAAGGGACAGGGGGTAATTCACCCCTCCACTTT.

This clone turned up a few times. J is TRBJ1-5 and V is TRBV12-5; 12 positions match TRBD1. Germline loops: CDR1 LGHNT, CDR2 FRNRAP. J was trimmed by 6 bases and V by 8 bases; bases with no gene match: 14. The CDR3 is made up of 17 amino acids. The CDR3 loop is CASTGTGGLPQPQPQHF. The CDR3 nucleotides are TGTGCTAGTACCGGGACAGGGGGCCTACCACAACCTCAGCCCCAGCATTTT.

The chain is built from TRBV5-5 and TRBJ2-3, with D unresolved. Trimming shortened V by 4 bases and J by 1 base, and 7 bases separated the two germline ends. Germline CDR1 and CDR2: SGHKS and YYEKEE (reference sequence). This CDR3 has 13 residues. The CDR3 reads CASSPIGTDTQYF. In DNA, the CDR3 is TGTGCCAGCAGCCCTATTGGCACAGATACGCAGTATTTT.

The V call is TRBV4-1, the J call TRBJ2-7; TRBD2 aligns across 8 bases. The trim removed 1 base at V and 4 bases at J, leaving 9 bases unmatched. The CDR3 runs 16 residues. Germline V gene sequence: CDR1 MGHRA, CDR2 YSYEKL. Here the CDR3 DNA reads TGCGCCAGCAGCCAAGTGGGGACTAGTAAAAGGTACGAGCAGTACTTC. Translated, it gives CASSQVGTSKRYEQYF.

The chain uses TRBV19 and TRBJ2-1; tentatively, D is TRBD2 (6 bases). Looked up from germline, CDR1 is LNHDA and CDR2 is SQIVND (reference sequence). The CDR3 is 15 residues long. With 9 bases removed from V and 4 bases from J, the gap between germline ends came to 19 bases. The CDR3 loop reads CASAQTGTSYNEQFF. For the CDR3, the DNA is TGTGCCAGCGCCCAAACCGGGACTTCGTACAATGAGCAGTTCTTC.

This chain links TRBV30 with TRBJ1-5; D is uncertain. Germline V gene data show CDR1 as GTSNPN and CDR2 as SVGIG (reference sequence). The CDR3 consists of 13 residues. V was clipped by 5 bases and J by 6 bases, with 14 bases between them. DNA of the CDR3: TGTGCCTGGGGACTCGGAGCTACTCAGCCCCAGCATTTT. It translates to CAWGLGATQPQHF.

V usage is TRBV15 and J usage is TRBJ2-7; 7 bases agree with TRBD1. Germline V gene data show CDR1 as LNHNV and CDR2 as YYDKDF (reference sequence). This CDR3 has 12 residues. V was pared by 5 bases and J by 9 bases, with 7 bases of the junction left unmatched. Here the CDR3 reads CATSRDRVGQYF. For the CDR3, the DNA is TGTGCCACCAGCCGGGACAGAGTGGGGCAGTACTTC.

The chain combines TRBV28 with TRBJ2-7; 8 bases agree with TRBD2. The CDR3 totals 15 residues. Unmatched junction bases numbered 8, after V lost 5 bases and J lost 2 bases. Germline V CDR1 and CDR2: MDHEN, SYDVKM. The CDR3 sequence is CASSVGAGAAYEQYF. In DNA form, the CDR3 reads TGTGCCAGCAGTGTAGGAGCGGGGGCCGCCTACGAGCAGTACTTC.

The chain joins TRBV10-3 to TRBJ1-5; 8 nucleotides agree with TRBD1. V was pared by 3 bases and J by 11 bases, with 9 bases of the junction left unmatched. Germline V lookup: CDR1 ENHRY, CDR2 SYGVKD. This CDR3 is built from 14 residues. CDR3: CAISDGDRGSAQHF. The CDR3 nucleotides are TGTGCCATCAGTGACGGAGACAGGGGCTCAGCCCAGCATTTT.